This is a list of T cell receptor beta chains from one sample in a study of T cell responses to AZD1222 COVID-19 vaccine. The protocol was immunoSEQ multiplex PCR, while the TCRdb copy is restricted to in-frame clones and leaves out a portion. The sample holds 160,000 or so clones, 94% seen once. The starting material was peripheral blood, obtained 28 days after the second AZD1222 dose. The origin of the receptors is an adult who received the AZD1222 COVID-19 vaccine. Both conserved end residues are part of each CDR3. D genes are given only for firm matches. The size entry is marked missing in some rows and otherwise reads once, few, many or a size class.

J	V	size	D	DNA	CDR3
TRBJ1-4	TRBV6-5	.	.	TGTGCCAGCAGGGTGATTCCCACTAATGAAAAACTGTTTTTT	CASRVIPTNEKLFF
TRBJ2-7	TRBV2	.	TRBD1	TGTGCCGGCAGGGACAGTTCGTCTAGGAAGCAGTACTTC	CAGRDSSSRKQYF
TRBJ1-1	TRBV15	.	TRBD1	TGTGCCACCAGCCGAAAATTTTCTGACAGGGAGAACACTGAAGCTTTCTTT	CATSRKFSDRENTEAFF
TRBJ2-3	TRBV5-1	.	.	TGCGCCAGCAGTCGTATGGGCGGGACCACAGATACGCAGTATTTT	CASSRMGGTTDTQYF
TRBJ2-1	TRBV6-4	.	TRBD2	TGTGCCAGCAGTCCACTAGCGGGAGAGGGTGATGAGCAGTTCTTC	CASSPLAGEGDEQFF
TRBJ1-1	TRBV18	.	.	TGTGCCAGCTCACCAAGGGGGGAGGTGGCTGAAGCTTTCTTT	CASSPRGEVAEAFF
TRBJ2-1	TRBV9	.	TRBD1	TGTGCCAGCAGCGTAACAGGGGTTTTCAATGAGCAGTTCTTC	CASSVTGVFNEQFF
TRBJ2-1	TRBV28	once	.	TGTGCCAGCAGTCGCCCCCCAAGCGGCGAGCAGTTCTTC	CASSRPPSGEQFF
TRBJ2-1	TRBV7-9	once	TRBD2	TGTGCCAGCAGCCCCCCAGGGAGCGGGACTACCTACAATGAGCAGTTCTTC	CASSPPGSGTTYNEQFF
TRBJ1-2	TRBV7-8	.	.	TGTGCCAGCAGCTTACTTCAGGGGTACTATGGCTACACCTTC	CASSLLQGYYGYTF
TRBJ2-3	TRBV7-9	.	TRBD2	TGTGCCAGCAGCTCAACTAGCGGGGGTAGCACAGATACGCAGTATTTT	CASSSTSGGSTDTQYF
TRBJ2-6	TRBV5-4	.	.	TGTGCCAGCAGAGGAGCTGGGGCCAACGTCCTGACTTTC	CASRGAGANVLTF
TRBJ2-7	TRBV5-1	.	TRBD2	TGCGCCAGCAGCCCGATCCCTAGCGGGGGGACCTACGAGCAGTACTTC	CASSPIPSGGTYEQYF
TRBJ2-7	TRBV30	.	.	TGTGCCTGGAGTGCCCATGTCTCACCGCGAAAGGGCTACGAGCAGTACTTC	CAWSAHVSPRKGYEQYF
TRBJ2-2	TRBV28	.	TRBD2	TGTGCCAGCAGTCCCTTGAGGGGACTAGCGGGAGGGCCGGGGACCGGGGAGCTGTTTTTT	CASSPLRGLAGGPGTGELFF
TRBJ2-7	TRBV7-8	.	TRBD1	TGTGCCAGCAGCTTTGACAGGGGGCTTTTCGAGCAGTACTTC	CASSFDRGLFEQYF
TRBJ1-1	TRBV5-1	.	TRBD1	TGCGCCAGCAGCTCCGCGGGACAGACACTGAACACTGAAGCTTTCTTT	CASSSAGQTLNTEAFF
TRBJ2-1	TRBV11-3	.	.	TGTGCCAGCAGCCCAACGGGGAGTTACAATGAGCAGTTCTTC	CASSPTGSYNEQFF
TRBJ1-1	TRBV28	.	TRBD1	TGTGCCAGCAGTTCGCCAGGGGGCTTCACTGAAGCTTTCTTT	CASSSPGGFTEAFF
TRBJ2-5	TRBV18	.	.	TGTGCCAGCTCACGGGACTTTCAAGAGACCCAGTACTTC	CASSRDFQETQYF
TRBJ2-3	TRBV5-8	.	.	TGTGCCAGCAGCCGCGGCGGGCCAGATACGCAGTATTTT	CASSRGGPDTQYF
TRBJ2-1	TRBV9	once	TRBD2	TGTGCCAGCAGCATGGGACTAGCGGGGAATGAGCAGTTCTTC	CASSMGLAGNEQFF
TRBJ1-4	TRBV27	.	.	TGTGCCAGCAGTTTCGGGGGCGCGGGTGAAAAACTGTTTTTT	CASSFGGAGEKLFF
TRBJ1-2	TRBV2	.	.	TGTGCCAGCAGTGAAGCGCTTCGAAGGGGACGGGGCTACACCTTC	CASSEALRRGRGYTF
TRBJ1-2	TRBV2	.	.	TGTGCCAGCACCTATACCGTAGGGTATGGCTACACCTTC	CASTYTVGYGYTF
TRBJ2-3	TRBV7-6	.	TRBD2	TGTGCCAGCAGCTTAAGCGGGAGGGCACCAGATACGCAGTATTTT	CASSLSGRAPDTQYF
TRBJ1-4	TRBV5-6	.	.	TGTGCCAGCAGCCCCGGGTATTCGACTAATGAAAAACTGTTTTTT	CASSPGYSTNEKLFF
TRBJ2-3	TRBV11-2	.	.	TGTGCCAGCAGCCCCCGACTGACCTACAGCACAGATACGCAGTATTTT	CASSPRLTYSTDTQYF
TRBJ2-7	TRBV6-2/TRBV6-3	.	.	TGTGCCAGCAGCTCTAGCGACTGGAGGCTAGGGGATAGCTCCTACGAGCAGTACTTC	CASSSSDWRLGDSSYEQYF
TRBJ1-1	TRBV5-1	.	TRBD1	TGCGCCAGCAGCTCCCCCGGGACAGGGGGTATCGCTTTCTTT	CASSSPGTGGIAFF
TRBJ1-2	TRBV30	.	.	TGTGCCTGGAGTAGGGTGGGGTCCGGCTACACCTTC	CAWSRVGSGYTF
TRBJ2-7	TRBV2	few	.	TGTGCCAGCAGTATAAAAGCGCCCTACGAGCAGTACTTC	CASSIKAPYEQYF
TRBJ2-3	TRBV28	.	.	TGTGCCAGCAGCGCCGCCGGCGGGACCCACACAGATACGCAGTATTTT	CASSAAGGTHTDTQYF
TRBJ1-2	TRBV5-4	.	.	TGTGCCAGCAGCTTGGGCCGTGATGGCTACACCTTC	CASSLGRDGYTF
TRBJ1-1	TRBV18	.	.	TGTGCCAGCTCACGACAGCCGACACCCGACACTGAAGCTTTCTTT	CASSRQPTPDTEAFF
TRBJ2-6	TRBV28	.	.	TGTGCCAGCAGTTTGACTGTCTCTGGGGCCAACGTCCTGACTTTC	CASSLTVSGANVLTF
TRBJ2-3	TRBV5-1	once	.	TGCGCCAGCAGCTTTGTGAGGGAAGGGGACGGAACGCAGTATTTT	CASSFVREGDGTQYF
TRBJ1-2	TRBV6-1	.	.	TGTGCCAGCAGTGAAGCGGTGTGGGGGGGCTATGGCTACACCTTC	CASSEAVWGGYGYTF
TRBJ1-1	TRBV28	.	.	TGTGCCAGCAGGGGGGGAATGGTATTGAACACTGAAGCTTTCTTT	CASRGGMVLNTEAFF
TRBJ1-5	TRBV4-3	.	.	TGCGCCAGCAGCCAAGATGGCATCAATCAGCCCCAGCATTTT	CASSQDGINQPQHF
TRBJ2-7	TRBV12-3/TRBV12-4	once	.	TGTGCCAGCAGCTCGGACGGCGCTTACGAGCAGTACTTC	CASSSDGAYEQYF
TRBJ2-7	TRBV5-6	once	.	TGTGCCAGCAGCTCTTCCTACGAGCAGTACTTC	CASSSSYEQYF
TRBJ2-7	TRBV9	.	TRBD1	TGTGCCAGCAGCGTAACCTGGGACAGGGGGCAACAGCAGTACTTC	CASSVTWDRGQQQYF
TRBJ2-2	TRBV28	.	TRBD2	TGTGCCAGCAGTCTCCCCCTCTCCGCGGGAGGGGAAAACACCGGGGAGCTGTTTTTT	CASSLPLSAGGENTGELFF
TRBJ1-1	TRBV6-5	.	.	TGTGCCAGCAGTTATGGGCGAATCGGAAACACTGAAGCTTTCTTT	CASSYGRIGNTEAFF
TRBJ2-1	TRBV3-1/TRBV3-2	.	TRBD2	TGTGCCAGCAGCCAAGCCGGGACTAGCGGGAGCCTTTCCTACAATGAGCAGTTCTTC	CASSQAGTSGSLSYNEQFF
TRBJ2-1	TRBV28	few	TRBD2	TGTGCCAGCACCACTAGCGGGACTAAGAGCTCCTACAATGAGCAGTTCTTC	CASTTSGTKSSYNEQFF
TRBJ2-7	TRBV19	.	.	TGTGCCAGTAGTCCGTTCAGGGGTAGCCAGTACGAGCAGTACTTC	CASSPFRGSQYEQYF
TRBJ2-1	TRBV9	.	.	TGTGCCAGCAGCGTAGAAGTAGTCGTAGGTGAGCAGTTCTTC	CASSVEVVVGEQFF
TRBJ1-1	TRBV18	.	.	TGTGCCAGCTCACCACACAAGGGAGACACTGAAGCTTTCTTT	CASSPHKGDTEAFF
TRBJ2-5	TRBV6-1	.	.	TGTGCCAGCAGTGAGGGCCACCAAGGAGAGACCCAGTACTTC	CASSEGHQGETQYF
TRBJ1-3	TRBV6-5	.	.	TGTGCCAGCAGTTACAAGGGAGGTACTGGAAACACCATATATTTT	CASSYKGGTGNTIYF
TRBJ2-1	TRBV28	.	.	TGTGCCAGCAGCCCCGAATTAGAAGTCGATGAGCAGTTCTTC	CASSPELEVDEQFF
TRBJ2-1	TRBV3-1/TRBV3-2	once	TRBD2	TGTGCCAGCAGCCCCCTACCGCCGGGACTAGCCCATGAGCAGTTCTTC	CASSPLPPGLAHEQFF
TRBJ2-3	TRBV25-1	.	.	TGTGCCAGCAGTTTGGGGCGGGTCACAGATACGCAGTATTTT	CASSLGRVTDTQYF